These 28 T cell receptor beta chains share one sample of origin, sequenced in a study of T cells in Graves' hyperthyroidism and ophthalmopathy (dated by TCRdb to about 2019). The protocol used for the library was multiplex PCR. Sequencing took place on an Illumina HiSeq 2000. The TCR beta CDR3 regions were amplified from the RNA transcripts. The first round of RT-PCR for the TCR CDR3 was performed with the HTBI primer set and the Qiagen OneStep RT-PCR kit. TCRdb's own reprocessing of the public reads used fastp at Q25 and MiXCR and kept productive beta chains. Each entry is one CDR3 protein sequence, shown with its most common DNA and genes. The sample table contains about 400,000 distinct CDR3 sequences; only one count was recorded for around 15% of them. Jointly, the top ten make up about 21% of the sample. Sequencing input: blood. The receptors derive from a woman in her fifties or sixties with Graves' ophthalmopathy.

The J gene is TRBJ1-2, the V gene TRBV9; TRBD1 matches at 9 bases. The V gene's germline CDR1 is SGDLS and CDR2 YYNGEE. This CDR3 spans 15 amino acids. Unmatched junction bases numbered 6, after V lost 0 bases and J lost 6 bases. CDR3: CASSVARGQGNGYTF. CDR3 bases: TGTGCCAGCAGCGTAGCCCGAGGACAGGGGAATGGCTACACCTTC.

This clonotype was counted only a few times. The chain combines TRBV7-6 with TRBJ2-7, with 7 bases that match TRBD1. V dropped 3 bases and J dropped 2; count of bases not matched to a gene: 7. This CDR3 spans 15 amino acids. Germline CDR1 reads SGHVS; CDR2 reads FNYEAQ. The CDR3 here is CASSFNAGTAYEQYF. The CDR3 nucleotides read TGTGCCAGCAGCTTCAATGCCGGGACAGCCTACGAGCAGTACTTC.

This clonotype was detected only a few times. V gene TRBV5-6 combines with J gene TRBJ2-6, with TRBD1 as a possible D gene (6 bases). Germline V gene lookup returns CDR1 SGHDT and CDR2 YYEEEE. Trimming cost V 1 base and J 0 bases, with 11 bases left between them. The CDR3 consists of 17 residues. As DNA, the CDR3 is TGTGCCAGCAGCTTGTCGACAGGTGGCTCTGGGGCCAACGTCCTGACTTTC. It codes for CASSLSTGGSGANVLTF.

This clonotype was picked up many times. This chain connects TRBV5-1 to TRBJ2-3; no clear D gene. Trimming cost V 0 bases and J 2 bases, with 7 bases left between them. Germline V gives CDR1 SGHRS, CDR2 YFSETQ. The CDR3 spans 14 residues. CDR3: CASSLGSATDTQYF. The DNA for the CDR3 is TGCGCCAGCAGCTTGGGCAGTGCCACAGATACGCAGTATTTT. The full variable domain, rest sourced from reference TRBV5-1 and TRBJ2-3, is KAGVTQTPRYLIKTRGQQVTLSCSPISGHRSVSWYQQTPGQGLQFLFEYFSETQRNKGNFPGRFSGRQFSNSRSEMNVSTLELGDSALYLCASSLGSATDTQYFGPGTRLTVL.

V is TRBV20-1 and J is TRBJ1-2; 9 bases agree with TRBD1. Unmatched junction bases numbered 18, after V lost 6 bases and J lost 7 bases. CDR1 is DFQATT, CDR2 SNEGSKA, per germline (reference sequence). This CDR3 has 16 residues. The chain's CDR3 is CSARPGTLGQGRGYTF. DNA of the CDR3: TGCAGTGCCCGCCCCGGGACCCTGGGACAGGGACGTGGCTACACCTTC.

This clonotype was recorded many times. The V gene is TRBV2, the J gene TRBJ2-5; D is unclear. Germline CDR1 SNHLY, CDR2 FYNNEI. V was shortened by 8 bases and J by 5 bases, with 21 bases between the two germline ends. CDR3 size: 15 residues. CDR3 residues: CASHKGEDPAETQYF. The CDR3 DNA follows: TGTGCCAGCCATAAGGGCGAGGACCCCGCGGAGACCCAGTACTTC.

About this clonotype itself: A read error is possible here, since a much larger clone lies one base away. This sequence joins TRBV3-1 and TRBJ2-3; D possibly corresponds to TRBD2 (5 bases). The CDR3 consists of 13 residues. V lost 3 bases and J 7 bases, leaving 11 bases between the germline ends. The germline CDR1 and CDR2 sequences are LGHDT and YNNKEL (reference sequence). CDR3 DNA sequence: TGTGCCAGCAGCCAGGCTAGAGGGTATACGCAGTATTTT. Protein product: CASSQARGYTQYF.

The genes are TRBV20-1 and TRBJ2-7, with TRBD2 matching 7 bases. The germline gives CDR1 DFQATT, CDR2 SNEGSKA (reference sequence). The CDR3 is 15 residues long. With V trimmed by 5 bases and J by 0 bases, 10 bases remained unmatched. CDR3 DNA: TGCAGTGCTGCGACTCCAGCGGGGAGCTCCTACGAGCAGTACTTC. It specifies CSAATPAGSSYEQYF.

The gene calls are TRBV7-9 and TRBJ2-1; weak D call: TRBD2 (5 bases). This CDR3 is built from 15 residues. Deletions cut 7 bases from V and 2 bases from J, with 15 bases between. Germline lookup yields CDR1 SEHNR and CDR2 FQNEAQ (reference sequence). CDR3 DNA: TGTGCCAGCACCGTCGGGGTAGGGCCCTACAATGAGCAGTTCTTC. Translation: CASTVGVGPYNEQFF.

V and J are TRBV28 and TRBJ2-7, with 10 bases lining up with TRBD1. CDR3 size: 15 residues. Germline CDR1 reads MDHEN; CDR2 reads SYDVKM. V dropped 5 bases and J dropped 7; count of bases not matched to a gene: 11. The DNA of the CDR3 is TGTGCCAGCAGTACGGGACAGGGGTTATCTTGGGAGCAGTACTTC. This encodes CASSTGQGLSWEQYF. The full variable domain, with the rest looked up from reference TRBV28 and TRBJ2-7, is DVKVTQSSRYLVKRTGEKVFLECVQDMDHENMFWYRQDPGLGLRLIYFSYDVKMKEKGDIPEGYSVSREKKERFSLILESASTNQTSMYLCASSTGQGLSWEQYFGPGTRLTVT.

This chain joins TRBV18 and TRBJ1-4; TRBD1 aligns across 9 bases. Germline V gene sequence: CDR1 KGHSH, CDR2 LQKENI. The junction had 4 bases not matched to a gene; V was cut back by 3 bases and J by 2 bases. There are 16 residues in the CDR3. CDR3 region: CASSPPTGGTNEKLFF. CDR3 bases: TGTGCCAGCTCACCCCCCACAGGGGGCACTAATGAAAAACTGTTTTTT.

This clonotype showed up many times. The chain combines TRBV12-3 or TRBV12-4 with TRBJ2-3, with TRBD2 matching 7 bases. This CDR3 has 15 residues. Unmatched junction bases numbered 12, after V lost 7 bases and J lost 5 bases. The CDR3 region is CASTTAGVGEDTQYF. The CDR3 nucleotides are TGTGCCAGCACCACGGCGGGAGTGGGAGAAGATACGCAGTATTTT.

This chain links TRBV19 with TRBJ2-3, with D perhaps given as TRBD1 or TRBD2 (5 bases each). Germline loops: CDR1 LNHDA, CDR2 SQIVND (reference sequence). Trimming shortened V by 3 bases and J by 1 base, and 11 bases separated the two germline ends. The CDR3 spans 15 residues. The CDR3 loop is CASSIPGGGTDTQYF. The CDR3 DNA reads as TGTGCCAGTAGTATCCCTGGGGGTGGCACAGATACGCAGTATTTT. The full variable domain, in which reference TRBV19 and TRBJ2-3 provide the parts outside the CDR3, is DGGITQSPKYLFRKEGQNVTLSCEQNLNHDAMYWYRQDPGQGLRLIYYSQIVNDFQKGDIAEGYSVSREKKESFPLTVTSAQKNPTAFYLCASSIPGGGTDTQYFGPGTRLTVL.

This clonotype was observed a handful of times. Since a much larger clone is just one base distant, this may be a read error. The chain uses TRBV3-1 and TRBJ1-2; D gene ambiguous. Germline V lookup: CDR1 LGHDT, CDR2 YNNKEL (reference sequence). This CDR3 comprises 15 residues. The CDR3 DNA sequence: TGTGCCAGCGGCCAAGGACCGGCGACCAACTATGGCTACACCTTC. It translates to CASGQGPATNYGYTF.

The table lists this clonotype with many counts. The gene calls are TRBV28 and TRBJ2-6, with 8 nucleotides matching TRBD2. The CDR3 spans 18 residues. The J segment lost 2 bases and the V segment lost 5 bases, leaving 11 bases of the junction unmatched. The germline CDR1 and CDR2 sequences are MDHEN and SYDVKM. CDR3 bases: TGTGCCAGCAGTCTTCCCGGGGGGGGGGGCCCTGGGGCCAACGTCCTGACTTTC. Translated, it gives CASSLPGGGGPGANVLTF.

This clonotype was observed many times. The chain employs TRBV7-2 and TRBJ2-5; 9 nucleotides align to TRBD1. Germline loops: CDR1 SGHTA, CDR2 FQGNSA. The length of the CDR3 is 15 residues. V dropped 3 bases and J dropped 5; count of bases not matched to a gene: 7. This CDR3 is CASSFGDRVTETQYF. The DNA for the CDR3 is TGTGCCAGCAGCTTCGGGGACAGGGTTACGGAGACCCAGTACTTC.

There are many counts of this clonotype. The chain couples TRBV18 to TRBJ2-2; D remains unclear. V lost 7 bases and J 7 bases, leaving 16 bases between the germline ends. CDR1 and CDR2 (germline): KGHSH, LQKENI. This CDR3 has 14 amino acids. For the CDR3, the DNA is TGTGCCAGCTATAACTGGCGTCAAGGCGGGGAGCTGTTTTTT. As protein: CASYNWRQGGELFF.

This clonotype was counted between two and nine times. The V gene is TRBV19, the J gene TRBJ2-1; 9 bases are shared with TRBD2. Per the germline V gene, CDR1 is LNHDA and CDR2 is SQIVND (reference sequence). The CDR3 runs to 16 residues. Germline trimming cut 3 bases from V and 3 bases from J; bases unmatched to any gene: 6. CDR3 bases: TGTGCCAGTAGTATCCCCCTAGCGGGGATCTACAATGAGCAGTTCTTC. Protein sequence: CASSIPLAGIYNEQFF. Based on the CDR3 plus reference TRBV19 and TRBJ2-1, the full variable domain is DGGITQSPKYLFRKEGQNVTLSCEQNLNHDAMYWYRQDPGQGLRLIYYSQIVNDFQKGDIAEGYSVSREKKESFPLTVTSAQKNPTAFYLCASSIPLAGIYNEQFFGPGTRLTVL.

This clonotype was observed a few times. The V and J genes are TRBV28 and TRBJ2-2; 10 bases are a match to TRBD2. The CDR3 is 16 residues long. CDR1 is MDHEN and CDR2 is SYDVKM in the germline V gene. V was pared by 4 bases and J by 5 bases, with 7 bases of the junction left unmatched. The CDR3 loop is CASSSPSGGRTGELFF. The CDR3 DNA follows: TGTGCCAGCAGTTCCCCTAGCGGGGGACGGACCGGGGAGCTGTTTTTT. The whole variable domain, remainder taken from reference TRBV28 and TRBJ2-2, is DVKVTQSSRYLVKRTGEKVFLECVQDMDHENMFWYRQDPGLGLRLIYFSYDVKMKEKGDIPEGYSVSREKKERFSLILESASTNQTSMYLCASSSPSGGRTGELFFGEGSRLTVL.

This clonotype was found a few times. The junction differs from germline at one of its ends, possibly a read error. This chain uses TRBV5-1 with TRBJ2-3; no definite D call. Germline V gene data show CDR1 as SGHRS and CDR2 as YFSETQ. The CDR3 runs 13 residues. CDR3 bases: TGTGCCAGCAGGAGACAAATTACAGATACGCAGTATTTT. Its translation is CASRRQITDTQYF.

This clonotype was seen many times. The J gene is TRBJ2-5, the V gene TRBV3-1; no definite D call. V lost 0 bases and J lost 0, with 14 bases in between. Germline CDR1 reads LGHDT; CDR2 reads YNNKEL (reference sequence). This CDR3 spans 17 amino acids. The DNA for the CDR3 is TGTGCCAGCAGCCAAGAAATCGTAACTACCCACCAAGAGACCCAGTACTTC. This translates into CASSQEIVTTHQETQYF.

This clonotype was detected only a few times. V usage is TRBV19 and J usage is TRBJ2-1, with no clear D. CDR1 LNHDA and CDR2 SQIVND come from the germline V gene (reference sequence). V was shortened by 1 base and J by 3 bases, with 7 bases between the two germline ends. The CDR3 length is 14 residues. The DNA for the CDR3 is TGTGCCAGTAGTATAGCCGAGGTCTACAATGAGCAGTTCTTC. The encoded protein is CASSIAEVYNEQFF. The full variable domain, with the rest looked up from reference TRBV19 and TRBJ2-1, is DGGITQSPKYLFRKEGQNVTLSCEQNLNHDAMYWYRQDPGQGLRLIYYSQIVNDFQKGDIAEGYSVSREKKESFPLTVTSAQKNPTAFYLCASSIAEVYNEQFFGPGTRLTVL.

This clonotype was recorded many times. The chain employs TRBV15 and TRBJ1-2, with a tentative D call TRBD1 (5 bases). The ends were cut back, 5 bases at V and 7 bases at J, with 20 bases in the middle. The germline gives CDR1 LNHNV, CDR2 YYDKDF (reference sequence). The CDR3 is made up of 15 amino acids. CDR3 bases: TGTGCCACCAGCCGCCCAGGTATTGGGGCTGTTGGCTACACCTTC. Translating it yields CATSRPGIGAVGYTF. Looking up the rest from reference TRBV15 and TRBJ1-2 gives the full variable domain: DAMVIQNPRYQVTQFGKPVTLSCSQTLNHNVMYWYQQKSSQAPKLLFHYYDKDFNNEADTPDNFQSRRPNTSFCFLDIRSPGLGDTAMYLCATSRPGIGAVGYTFGSGTRLTVV.

CDR3 sequence: CASCRTGEYGYTF. CDR3 in DNA: TGTGCCAGCTGCAGGACAGGGGAGTATGGCTACACCTTC. V is TRBV6-1 and J is TRBJ1-2, with 9 positions matching TRBD1. The J segment lost 5 bases and the V segment lost 8 bases, leaving 6 bases of the junction unmatched. The CDR3 runs to 13 residues. Looked up from germline, CDR1 is MNHNS and CDR2 is SASEGT.

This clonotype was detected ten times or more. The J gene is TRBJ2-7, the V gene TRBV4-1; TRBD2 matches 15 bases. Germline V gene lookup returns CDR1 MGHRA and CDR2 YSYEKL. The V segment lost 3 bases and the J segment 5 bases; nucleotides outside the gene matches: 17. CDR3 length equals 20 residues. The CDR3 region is CASSHLSGLAGGTVENEQYF. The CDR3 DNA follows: TGCGCCAGCAGCCACCTATCGGGACTAGCGGGAGGAACGGTAGAGAACGAGCAGTACTTC.

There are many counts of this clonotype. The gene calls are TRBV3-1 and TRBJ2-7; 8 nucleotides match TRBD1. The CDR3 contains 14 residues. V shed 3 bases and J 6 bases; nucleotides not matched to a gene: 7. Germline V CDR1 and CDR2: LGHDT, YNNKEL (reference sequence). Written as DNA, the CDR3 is TGTGCCAGCAGCCAGGCCGGGACAGGAGGCGAGCAGTACTTC. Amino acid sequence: CASSQAGTGGEQYF.

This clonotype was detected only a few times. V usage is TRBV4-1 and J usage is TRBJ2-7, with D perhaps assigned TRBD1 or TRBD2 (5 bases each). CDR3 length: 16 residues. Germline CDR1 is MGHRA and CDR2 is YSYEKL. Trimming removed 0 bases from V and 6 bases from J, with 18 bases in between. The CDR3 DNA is TGCGCCAGCAGCCAAGAGGGGGAAGGGAGCTGGGGCGAGCAGTACTTC. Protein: CASSQEGEGSWGEQYF.

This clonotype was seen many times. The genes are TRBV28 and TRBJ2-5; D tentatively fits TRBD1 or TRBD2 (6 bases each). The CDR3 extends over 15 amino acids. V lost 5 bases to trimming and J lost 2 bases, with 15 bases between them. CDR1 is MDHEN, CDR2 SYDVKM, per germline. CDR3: CASSVRGRDQETQYF. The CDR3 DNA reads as TGTGCCAGCAGTGTCCGGGGGCGCGATCAAGAGACCCAGTACTTC.